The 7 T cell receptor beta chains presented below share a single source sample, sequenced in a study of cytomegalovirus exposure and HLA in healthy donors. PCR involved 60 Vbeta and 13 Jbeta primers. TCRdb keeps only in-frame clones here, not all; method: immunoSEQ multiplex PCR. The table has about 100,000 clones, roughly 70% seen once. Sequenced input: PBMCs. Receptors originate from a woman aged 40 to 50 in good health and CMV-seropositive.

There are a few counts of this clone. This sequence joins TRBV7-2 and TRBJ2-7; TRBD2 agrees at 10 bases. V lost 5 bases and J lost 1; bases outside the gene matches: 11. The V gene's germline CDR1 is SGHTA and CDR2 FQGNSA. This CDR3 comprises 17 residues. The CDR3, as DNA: TGTGCCAGCAGCCCAAAGCTAACTAGCGGGGAGTCCTACGAGCAGTACTTC. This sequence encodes CASSPKLTSGESYEQYF.

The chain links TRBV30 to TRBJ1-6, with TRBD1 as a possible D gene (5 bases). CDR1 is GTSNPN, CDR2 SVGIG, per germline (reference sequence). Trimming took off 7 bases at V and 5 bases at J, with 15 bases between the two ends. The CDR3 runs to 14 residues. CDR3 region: CAYNRGSHNSPLHF. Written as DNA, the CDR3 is TGTGCCTACAATCGGGGGTCCCATAATTCACCCCTCCACTTT.

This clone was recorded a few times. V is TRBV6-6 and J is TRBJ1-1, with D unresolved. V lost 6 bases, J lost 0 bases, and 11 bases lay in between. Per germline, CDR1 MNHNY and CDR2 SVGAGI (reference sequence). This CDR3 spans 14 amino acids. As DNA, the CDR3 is TGTGCCAGCAGGGAAACTAACATGAACACTGAAGCTTTCTTT. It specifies CASRETNMNTEAFF.

CDR3 sequence: CASSVQGRNTEAFF. The CDR3 region has the DNA TGTGCCAGCAGCGTCCAGGGGAGGAACACTGAAGCTTTCTTT. This chain connects TRBV9 to TRBJ1-1, with D possibly matching TRBD1 (6 bases). The V end lost 2 bases, the J end lost 1 base, and 9 bases lay between the germline ends. The CDR3 covers 14 residues. Germline lookup yields CDR1 SGDLS and CDR2 YYNGEE.

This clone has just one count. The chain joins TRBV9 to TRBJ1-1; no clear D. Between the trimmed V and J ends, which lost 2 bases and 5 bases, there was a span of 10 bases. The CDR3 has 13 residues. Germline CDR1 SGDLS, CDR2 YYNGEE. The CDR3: CASSVETGTEAFF. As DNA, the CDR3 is TGTGCCAGCAGCGTCGAAACGGGGACTGAAGCTTTCTTT.

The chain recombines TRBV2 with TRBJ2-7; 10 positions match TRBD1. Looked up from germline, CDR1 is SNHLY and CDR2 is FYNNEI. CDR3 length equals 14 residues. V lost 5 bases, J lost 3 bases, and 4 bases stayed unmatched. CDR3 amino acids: CASSSGTGVYEQYF. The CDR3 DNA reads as TGTGCCAGCAGTTCCGGGACAGGGGTCTACGAGCAGTACTTC. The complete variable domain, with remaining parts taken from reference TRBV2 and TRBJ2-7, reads EPEVTQTPSHQVTQMGQEVILRCVPISNHLYFYWYRQILGQKVEFLVSFYNNEISEKSEIFDDQFSVERPDGSNFTLKIRSTKLEDSAMYFCASSSGTGVYEQYFGPGTRLTVT.

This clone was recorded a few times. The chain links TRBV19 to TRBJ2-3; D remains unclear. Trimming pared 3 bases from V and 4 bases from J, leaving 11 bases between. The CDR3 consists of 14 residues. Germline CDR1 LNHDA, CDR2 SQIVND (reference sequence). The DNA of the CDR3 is TGTGCCAGTAGTATGGAGTGGTTTTCAGATACGCAGTATTTT. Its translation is CASSMEWFSDTQYF.